This TCR beta chain appears in the sequencing data of a study of control samples from healthy donors and cancer patients. Unmatched junction bases numbered 1, after V lost 4 bases and J lost 0 bases. Per the germline V gene, CDR1 is KGHSH and CDR2 is LQKENI. This CDR3 contains 16 residues. TCRdb's table, derived via immunoSEQ multiplex PCR, lists solely in-frame clones and lacks some. The table has roughly 120,000 clones, around 92% seen once; the top ten hold roughly 40%. This receptor was taken from a man aged 45-65 years in good health. Sequencing input: blood. The genes are TRBV18 and TRBJ1-3; TRBD1 agrees at 12 bases. The CDR3 DNA reads TGTGCCAGCTCACGGGGACAGGGGGCCTCTGGAAACACCATATATTTT. Its protein product is CASSRGQGASGNTIYF. Filled out from reference TRBV18 and TRBJ1-3, the complete variable domain reads NAGVMQNPRHLVRRRGQEARLRCSPMKGHSHVYWYRQLPEEGLKFMVYLQKENIIDESGMPKERFSAEFPKEGPSILRIQQVVRGDSAAYFCASSRGQGASGNTIYFGEGSWLTVV.